A single sample is the source of the 22 T cell receptor beta chains below, sequenced in a study of Graves' ophthalmopathy and Graves' hyperthyroidism. Amplification targeted the TCR beta CDR3 regions, with RNA transcripts as the source material. HTBI primers served in a first-round RT-PCR, which a second-round multiplex PCR followed. TCRdb re-derived calls from the multiplex PCR reads in MiXCR, one entry per CDR3 protein. The sample carries almost 750,000 distinct CDR3 sequences, 40% recorded once. Material for sequencing was peripheral blood. These receptors all stem from an adult man with Graves' ophthalmopathy.

The chain recombines TRBV5-6 with TRBJ1-1, with TRBD1 as a possible D gene (5 bases). Germline loops: CDR1 SGHDT, CDR2 YYEEEE. The CDR3 has 15 residues. Trimming removed 0 bases at V and 1 base at J, with 10 bases between. CDR3 nucleotide sequence: TGTGCCAGCAGCTTGGTGTACAGGCAGAACACTGAAGCTTTCTTT. Protein: CASSLVYRQNTEAFF.

The V and J genes are TRBV20-1 and TRBJ1-1, with D maybe TRBD1 (5 bases). This CDR3 is built from 12 residues. Germline lookup yields CDR1 DFQATT and CDR2 SNEGSKA (reference sequence). The V end lost 2 bases, the J end lost 4 bases, and 8 bases lay between the germline ends. The CDR3 DNA follows: TGCAGTGCTAGACCCGGGGGCACTGAAGCTTTCTTT. Translating it yields CSARPGGTEAFF.

Here the CDR3 DNA reads TGTGCCAGTAGTAGACTAGCGGGAGCCCACGAGCAGTACTTC. Translated, it gives CASSRLAGAHEQYF. V and J are TRBV19 and TRBJ2-7, with 12 bases fitting TRBD2. CDR3 length equals 14 residues. V shed 4 bases and J 5 bases; nucleotides not matched to a gene: 3. Germline loops: CDR1 LNHDA, CDR2 SQIVND (reference sequence). The entire variable domain, with the rest obtained from reference TRBV19 and TRBJ2-7, is as follows: DGGITQSPKYLFRKEGQNVTLSCEQNLNHDAMYWYRQDPGQGLRLIYYSQIVNDFQKGDIAEGYSVSREKKESFPLTVTSAQKNPTAFYLCASSRLAGAHEQYFGPGTRLTVT.

This clonotype was counted at least ten times. The chain employs TRBV25-1 and TRBJ2-7, with a possible D match to TRBD2 (5 bases). The germline V and J ends were trimmed by 6 bases and 2 bases, with 17 bases remaining between them. Germline lookup yields CDR1 MGHDK and CDR2 SYGVNS. The CDR3 runs to 15 residues. CDR3 nucleotide sequence: TGTGCCAGCAGCCATAGAACTAGTACCGCCTACGAGCAGTACTTC. Translation: CASSHRTSTAYEQYF.

In the case of this clonotype: One base away lies a much larger clone, so this may be a sequencing read error. V gene TRBV9 combines with J gene TRBJ1-4, with 8 bases lining up with TRBD1. Trimming at V came to 3 bases and at J to 6 bases, leaving 4 bases not matched to a gene. The CDR3 contains 14 residues. The germline V gene encodes CDR1 SGDLS and CDR2 YYNGEE. CDR3 sequence (DNA): TGTGCCAGCAGCGCGGACAGGGATGATGAAAAACTGTTTTTT. Translating gives CASSADRDDEKLFF.

The rearrangement uses TRBV6-2 or TRBV6-3 and TRBJ1-1, with 7 positions matching TRBD1. The V gene's germline CDR1 is MNHEY and CDR2 SVGEGT. The CDR3 has 11 amino acids. The CDR3 DNA follows: TGTGCGTGGGACAGTGTCACTGAAGCTTTCTTT. This gives the protein CAWDSVTEAFF.

This chain uses TRBV7-9 with TRBJ2-7; D ambiguous. CDR1 is SEHNR and CDR2 is FQNEAQ in the germline V gene (reference sequence). V lost 8 bases to trimming and J lost 0 bases, with 20 bases between them. The CDR3 has 16 amino acids. The CDR3 DNA follows: TGTGCCAGCGCTAGATTAATCCGGCGGAGCTCCTACGAGCAGTACGTC. Its translation is CASARLIRRSSYEQYV.

This clonotype has at least ten counts. The rearrangement uses TRBV6-5 and TRBJ2-5, with a weak D call TRBD1 (6 bases). The CDR3 consists of 12 residues. The V end was cut by 2 bases, the J end by 10 bases, with 11 bases between. Per germline, CDR1 MNHEY and CDR2 SVGAGI. This chain's CDR3 is CASSYAQGIQYF. CDR3 DNA: TGTGCCAGCAGTTACGCGCAGGGGATCCAGTACTTC.

This clonotype was picked up a small number of times. The gene calls are TRBV12-3 or TRBV12-4 and TRBJ2-5, with 13 bases identical to TRBD2. This CDR3 has 16 amino acids. The V gene end was trimmed by 6 bases and the J gene end by 10 bases; junction bases not matched to a gene: 14. The CDR3 loop reads CASSLQLAGGSRDQYF. The CDR3 DNA reads as TGTGCCAGCAGCTTACAACTAGCGGGAGGGTCCCGGGACCAGTACTTC.

The chain recombines TRBV5-1 with TRBJ2-7; maybe TRBD1 (5 bases). The tail of the sequence fits TRBJ2-1 better, so the J call may be wrong. The length of the CDR3 is 11 residues. CDR1 and CDR2 (germline): SGHRS, YFSETQ. Here the CDR3 reads CASKQGAEQFF. CDR3 bases: TGCGCCAGCAAGCAGGGTGCGGAGCAGTTCTTC.

The V and J genes are TRBV11-2 and TRBJ2-5, with D maybe TRBD1 (5 bases). CDR1 is SGHAT, CDR2 FQNNGV, per germline. The CDR3 covers 12 residues. V lost 7 bases to trimming and J lost 2 bases, with 8 bases between them. The CDR3 DNA sequence: TGTGCCAGCAACAGGACGCAAGAGACCCAGTACTTC. Its protein is CASNRTQETQYF.

This clonotype has a handful of counts. The chain recombines TRBV9 with TRBJ1-1; no clear D gene. The CDR3 has 15 residues. Germline values: CDR1 SGDLS, CDR2 YYNGEE. V was shortened by 0 bases and J by 4 bases, with 13 bases between the two germline ends. The CDR3 sequence is CASSVGWARSTEAFF. In nucleotides, the CDR3 is TGTGCCAGCAGCGTAGGTTGGGCCCGGAGCACTGAAGCTTTCTTT. Variable domain in full (rest from reference TRBV9 and TRBJ1-1): DSGVTQTPKHLITATGQRVTLRCSPRSGDLSVYWYQQSLDQGLQFLIQYYNGEERAKGNILERFSAQQFPDLHSELNLSSLELGDSALYFCASSVGWARSTEAFFGQGTRLTVV.

This clonotype has at least ten counts. The chain couples TRBV29-1 to TRBJ2-7; 8 positions match TRBD1. V gave up 7 bases and J gave up 3 bases; unmatched junction bases: 8. Germline-derived CDR1 and CDR2 are SQVTM and ANQGSEA. This CDR3 spans 13 amino acids. This chain's CDR3 is CSAGQGTVYEQYF. In DNA form, the CDR3 reads TGCAGCGCCGGACAGGGAACCGTCTACGAGCAGTACTTC.

The table lists this clonotype with a few counts. The gene calls are TRBV20-1 and TRBJ2-7; D possibly corresponds to TRBD2 (6 bases). V shed 7 bases and J shed 3 bases, with 19 bases lying between them. The length of the CDR3 is 14 residues. In germline, CDR1 is DFQATT, CDR2 SNEGSKA (reference sequence). The CDR3 protein is CSGNLGGYDYEQYF. The CDR3 coding sequence is TGCAGTGGGAATCTTGGGGGGTACGACTACGAGCAGTACTTC.

Details on this clonotype: The junction shows a germline mismatch at one end, possibly a read error. V gene TRBV10-2 combines with J gene TRBJ1-1; D is undetermined. The CDR3 length is 13 residues. The germline V gene encodes CDR1 WSHSY and CDR2 SAAADI. The CDR3 spells CASSGLNGNEAFF. The CDR3 DNA sequence: TGTGCCAGCTCGGGCCTCAACGGTAATGAAGCTTTCTTT.

The chain has TRBV2 and TRBJ1-2; no definite D call. CDR1 and CDR2 (germline): SNHLY, FYNNEI. The V gene lost 6 bases and the J gene lost 5 bases, with 22 bases spanning the gap. CDR3 length: 16 residues. The CDR3 region has the DNA TGTGCCAGCAGCCAGGCCTTTGTGGCAGTGAATTATGGCTACACCTTC. This sequence encodes CASSQAFVAVNYGYTF.

This clonotype was seen more than once but under ten times. CDR3 loop: CASSFQGLLNSPLHF. The DNA for the CDR3 is TGTGCCAGCAGTTTCCAGGGACTCCTTAATTCACCCCTCCACTTT. This chain uses TRBV7-9 with TRBJ1-6, with D possibly being TRBD1 (5 bases). Trimming pared 6 bases from V and 6 bases from J, leaving 15 bases between. This CDR3 has 15 residues. The germline V gene has CDR1 SEHNR and CDR2 FQNEAQ (reference sequence).

The chain is built from TRBV20-1 and TRBJ1-3, with D possibly TRBD1 on 5 matching bases. Between the trimmed V and J ends, which lost 4 bases and 1 base, there was a span of 23 bases. The CDR3 is made up of 18 amino acids. Germline-derived CDR1 and CDR2 are DFQATT and SNEGSKA (reference sequence). The CDR3 reads CSAIHAARTLKSGNTIYF. Written as DNA, the CDR3 is TGCAGTGCTATCCACGCCGCTCGGACACTGAAGTCTGGAAACACCATATATTTT.

This chain links TRBV19 with TRBJ2-5, with 9 bases identical to TRBD2. The germline CDR1 and CDR2 sequences are LNHDA and SQIVND (reference sequence). V was pared by 2 bases and J by 11 bases, with 6 bases of the junction left unmatched. The CDR3 consists of 13 residues. The CDR3 region has the DNA TGTGCCAGTAGTATATGGAGCGGGGGGACTCAGTACTTC. This sequence encodes CASSIWSGGTQYF.

CDR3 in amino acids: CASSPGGQRYEQYF. The CDR3 nucleotides are TGTGCCAGCAGCCCCGGAGGACAGCGCTACGAGCAGTACTTC. The chain combines TRBV9 with TRBJ2-7; D may be TRBD1 (6 bases). Trimming left V 4 bases short and J 3 bases short, with 14 bases between. The CDR3 length is 14 residues. CDR1 is SGDLS, CDR2 YYNGEE, per germline.

This clonotype has ten or more counts. The rearrangement uses TRBV15 and TRBJ1-2; the D is unclear. The CDR3 sequence is 14 residues long. The germline V gene has CDR1 LNHNV and CDR2 YYDKDF (reference sequence). The V and J ends lost 1 base and 8 bases respectively, with 14 bases between them. Here the CDR3 reads CATSRGRGSDGYTF. The CDR3 DNA follows: TGTGCCACCAGCAGAGGCCGGGGATCTGACGGCTACACCTTC. The full variable domain, with the rest looked up from reference TRBV15 and TRBJ1-2, is DAMVIQNPRYQVTQFGKPVTLSCSQTLNHNVMYWYQQKSSQAPKLLFHYYDKDFNNEADTPDNFQSRRPNTSFCFLDIRSPGLGDTAMYLCATSRGRGSDGYTFGSGTRLTVV.

The V call is TRBV6-5, the J call TRBJ1-3, with D unclear. Trimming took off 0 bases at V and 3 bases at J, with 15 bases between the two ends. This CDR3 has 17 amino acids. Germline CDR1 reads MNHEY; CDR2 reads SVGAGI. The CDR3 coding sequence is TGTGCCAGCAGTTACTCGAGCCCAGCAACCCGTGGAAACACCATATATTTT. Translation: CASSYSSPATRGNTIYF.